This TCR beta chain is drawn from a study of shared clonotypes between healthy human individuals. At the level of the study: Each donor contributed plates that comprised three CD4 naive, three CD4 memory, two CD8 naive and one CD8 memory. General study results and limits: How much donors shared clonotypes was expected to be affected by sequencing depth.

The CDR3 loop spans 14 amino acids. Germline V gene sequence: CDR1 MNHNS, CDR2 SASEGT. V trimming: 6 bases; J trimming: 5 bases; junction bases outside the gene matches: 10. Concerning this clone itself: The antigen remains unidentified.

CD4+ cells yielded CD45RA+ naive and CD45RA-negative memory subsets. Some clones are missing from TCRdb's copy, which holds only in-frame ones; the method was immunoSEQ multiplex PCR. The repertoire includes nearly 1,000,000 clones, around 80% of them detected once, and about 1.5% sits in the top ten. The receptor comes from a man aged 18 to 35 in good health. The chain has TRBV6-1 and TRBJ2-7; the match to TRBD1 covers 7 bases. Sequenced input: memory CD4+ T cells sorted from blood. Indicated subset: CD45RA-negative fraction. CDR3 region: CASSLRQGPDEQYF. CDR3 nucleotides: TGTGCCAGCAGCCTACGACAGGGACCGGACGAGCAGTACTTC.